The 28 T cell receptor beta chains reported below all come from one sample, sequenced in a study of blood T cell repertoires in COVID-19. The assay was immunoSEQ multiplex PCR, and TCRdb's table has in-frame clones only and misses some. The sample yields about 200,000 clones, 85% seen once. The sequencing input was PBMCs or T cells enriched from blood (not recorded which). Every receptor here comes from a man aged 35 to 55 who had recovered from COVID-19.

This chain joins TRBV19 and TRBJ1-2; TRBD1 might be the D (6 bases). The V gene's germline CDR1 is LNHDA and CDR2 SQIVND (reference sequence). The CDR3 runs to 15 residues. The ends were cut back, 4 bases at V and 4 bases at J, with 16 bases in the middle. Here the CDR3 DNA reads TGTGCCAGTAGTACCCGGACAGCAGGAGGCTATGGCTACACCTTC. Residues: CASSTRTAGGYGYTF.

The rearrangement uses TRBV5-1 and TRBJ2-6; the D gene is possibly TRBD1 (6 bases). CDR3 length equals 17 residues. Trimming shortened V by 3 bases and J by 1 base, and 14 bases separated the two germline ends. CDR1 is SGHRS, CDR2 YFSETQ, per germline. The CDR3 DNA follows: TGCGCCAGCAGCTCGGGAACAGGGTTATCTGGGGCCAACGTCCTGACTTTC. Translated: CASSSGTGLSGANVLTF. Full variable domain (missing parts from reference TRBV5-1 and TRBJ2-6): KAGVTQTPRYLIKTRGQQVTLSCSPISGHRSVSWYQQTPGQGLQFLFEYFSETQRNKGNFPGRFSGRQFSNSRSEMNVSTLELGDSALYLCASSSGTGLSGANVLTFGAGSRLTVL.

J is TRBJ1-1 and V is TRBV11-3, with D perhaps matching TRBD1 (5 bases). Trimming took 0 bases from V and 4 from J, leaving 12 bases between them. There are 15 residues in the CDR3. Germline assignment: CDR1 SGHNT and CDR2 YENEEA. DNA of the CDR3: TGTGCCAGCAGCTTAGATGCCAGGGTGGGCACTGAAGCTTTCTTT. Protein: CASSLDARVGTEAFF.

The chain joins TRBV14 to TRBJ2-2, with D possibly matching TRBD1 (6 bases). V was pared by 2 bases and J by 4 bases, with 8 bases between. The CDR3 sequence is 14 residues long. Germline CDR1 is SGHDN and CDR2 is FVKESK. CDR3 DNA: TGTGCCAGCAGCCAAAGCAGGGGCACCGGGGAGCTGTTTTTT. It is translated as CASSQSRGTGELFF.

CDR3 protein: CASTRSLAGANEQFF. The CDR3 bases are TGTGCCAGCACCCGGTCCCTAGCGGGGGCCAATGAGCAGTTCTTC. The chain couples TRBV13 to TRBJ2-1; 10 bases align to TRBD2. V lost 7 bases and J lost 6; bases outside the gene matches: 9. From germline, CDR1 is PRHDT and CDR2 FYEKMQ (reference sequence). This CDR3 has 15 residues.

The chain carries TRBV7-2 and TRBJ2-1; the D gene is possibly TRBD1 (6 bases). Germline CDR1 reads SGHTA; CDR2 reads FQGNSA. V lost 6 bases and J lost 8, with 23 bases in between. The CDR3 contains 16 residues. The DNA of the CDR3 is TGTGCCAGCAGTCCCATGGTAAAGATACAGGGCGATGAGCAGTTCTTC. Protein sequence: CASSPMVKIQGDEQFF.

CDR3 in amino acids: CASSREREGRARDTQYF. CDR3 DNA: TGCGCCAGCAGCCGAGAGCGGGAGGGCCGGGCGCGGGATACGCAGTATTTT. The chain has TRBV5-1 and TRBJ2-3, with TRBD2 matching 10 bases. CDR3 length: 17 amino acids. Trimming cost V 4 bases and J 6 bases; bases outside gene matches: 14. Per the germline V gene, CDR1 is SGHRS and CDR2 is YFSETQ.

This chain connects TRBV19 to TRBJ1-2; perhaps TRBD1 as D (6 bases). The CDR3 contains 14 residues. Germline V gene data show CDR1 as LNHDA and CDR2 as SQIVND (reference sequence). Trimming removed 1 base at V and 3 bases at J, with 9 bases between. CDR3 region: CASSIAAGDYGYTF. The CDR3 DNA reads TGTGCCAGTAGTATAGCAGCAGGGGACTATGGCTACACCTTC.

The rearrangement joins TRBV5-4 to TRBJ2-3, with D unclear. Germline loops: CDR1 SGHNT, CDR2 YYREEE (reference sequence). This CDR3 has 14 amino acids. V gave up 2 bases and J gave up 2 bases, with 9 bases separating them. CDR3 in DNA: TGTGCCAGCAGCTTTGGTGGCATCACAGATACGCAGTATTTT. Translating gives CASSFGGITDTQYF. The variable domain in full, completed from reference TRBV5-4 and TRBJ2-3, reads ETGVTQSPTHLIKTRGQQVTLRCSSQSGHNTVSWYQQALGQGPQFIFQYYREEENGRGNFPPRFSGLQFPNYSSELNVNALELDDSALYLCASSFGGITDTQYFGPGTRLTVL.

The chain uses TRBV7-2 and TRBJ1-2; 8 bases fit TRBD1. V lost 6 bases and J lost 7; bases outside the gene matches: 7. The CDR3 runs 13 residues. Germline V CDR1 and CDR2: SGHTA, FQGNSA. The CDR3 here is CASSRGQGGGYTF. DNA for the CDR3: TGTGCCAGCAGTCGAGGACAGGGAGGTGGCTACACCTTC.

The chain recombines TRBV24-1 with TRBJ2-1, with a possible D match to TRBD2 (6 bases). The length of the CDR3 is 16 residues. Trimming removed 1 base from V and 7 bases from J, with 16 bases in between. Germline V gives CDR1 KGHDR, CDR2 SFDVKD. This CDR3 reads CATSDFSGVNRNEQFF. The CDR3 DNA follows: TGTGCCACCAGTGATTTCTCGGGAGTGAACCGGAATGAGCAGTTCTTC.

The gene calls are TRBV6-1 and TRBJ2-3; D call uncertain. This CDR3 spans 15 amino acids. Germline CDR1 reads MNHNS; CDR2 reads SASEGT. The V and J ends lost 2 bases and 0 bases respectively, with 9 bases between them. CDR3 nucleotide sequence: TGTGCCAGCAGTGAATTAGTCCATAGCACAGATACGCAGTATTTT. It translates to CASSELVHSTDTQYF.

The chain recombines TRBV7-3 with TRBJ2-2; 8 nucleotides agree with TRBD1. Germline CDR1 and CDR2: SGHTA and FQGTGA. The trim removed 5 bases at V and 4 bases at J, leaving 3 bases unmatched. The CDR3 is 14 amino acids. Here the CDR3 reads CASSRQGSTGELFF. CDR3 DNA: TGTGCCAGCAGCCGACAGGGGTCCACCGGGGAGCTGTTTTTT.

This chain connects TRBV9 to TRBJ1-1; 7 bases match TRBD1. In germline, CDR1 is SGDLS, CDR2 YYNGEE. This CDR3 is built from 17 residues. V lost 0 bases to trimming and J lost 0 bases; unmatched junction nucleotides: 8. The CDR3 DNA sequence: TGTGCCAGCAGCGTAGCTGGGACAGACTATTTGAACACTGAAGCTTTCTTT. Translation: CASSVAGTDYLNTEAFF. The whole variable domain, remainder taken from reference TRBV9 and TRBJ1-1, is DSGVTQTPKHLITATGQRVTLRCSPRSGDLSVYWYQQSLDQGLQFLIQYYNGEERAKGNILERFSAQQFPDLHSELNLSSLELGDSALYFCASSVAGTDYLNTEAFFGQGTRLTVV.

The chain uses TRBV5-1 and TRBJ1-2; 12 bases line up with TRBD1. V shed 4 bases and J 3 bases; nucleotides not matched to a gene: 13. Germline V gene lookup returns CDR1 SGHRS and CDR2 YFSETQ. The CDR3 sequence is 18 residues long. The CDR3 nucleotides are TGCGCCAGCAGCCCTTATCCGGGACAGGGGGCTGGCGACTATGGCTACACCTTC. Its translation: CASSPYPGQGAGDYGYTF.

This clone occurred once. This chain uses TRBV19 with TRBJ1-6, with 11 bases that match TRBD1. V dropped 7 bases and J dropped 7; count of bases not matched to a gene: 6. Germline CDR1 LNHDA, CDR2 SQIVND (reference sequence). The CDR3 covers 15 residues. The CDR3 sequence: CASNMGTGGNSPLHF. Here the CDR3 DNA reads TGTGCCAGTAACATGGGGACAGGGGGAAATTCACCCCTCCACTTT.

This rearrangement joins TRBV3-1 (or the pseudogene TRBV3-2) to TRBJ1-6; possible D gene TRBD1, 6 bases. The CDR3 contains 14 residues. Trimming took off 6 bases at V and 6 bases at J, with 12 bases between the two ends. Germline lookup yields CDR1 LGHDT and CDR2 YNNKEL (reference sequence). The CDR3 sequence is CASRYRDLNSPLHF. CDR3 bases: TGTGCCAGCAGATACAGGGATCTTAATTCACCCCTCCACTTT.

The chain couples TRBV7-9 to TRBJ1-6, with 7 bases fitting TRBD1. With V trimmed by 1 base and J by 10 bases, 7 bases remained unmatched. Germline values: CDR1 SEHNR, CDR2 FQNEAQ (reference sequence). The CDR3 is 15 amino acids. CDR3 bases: TGTGCCAGCAGCTTAGGGCCAGGGGGAAAATCACCCCTCCACTTT. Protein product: CASSLGPGGKSPLHF.

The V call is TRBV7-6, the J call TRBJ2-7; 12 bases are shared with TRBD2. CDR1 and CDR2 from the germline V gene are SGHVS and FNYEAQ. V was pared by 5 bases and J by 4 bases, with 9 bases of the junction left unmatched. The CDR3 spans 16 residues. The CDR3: CASSPRLAGAMYEQYF. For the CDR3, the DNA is TGTGCCAGCAGCCCCCGACTAGCGGGGGCGATGTACGAGCAGTACTTC.

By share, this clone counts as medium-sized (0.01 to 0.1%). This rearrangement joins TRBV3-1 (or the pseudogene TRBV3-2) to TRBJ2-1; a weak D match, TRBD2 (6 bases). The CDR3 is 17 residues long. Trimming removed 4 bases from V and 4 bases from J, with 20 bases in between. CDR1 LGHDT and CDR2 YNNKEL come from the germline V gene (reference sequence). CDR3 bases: TGTGCCAGCAGCCCGAAGTTAACTAGCAACCTTTACAATGAGCAGTTCTTC. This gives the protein CASSPKLTSNLYNEQFF.

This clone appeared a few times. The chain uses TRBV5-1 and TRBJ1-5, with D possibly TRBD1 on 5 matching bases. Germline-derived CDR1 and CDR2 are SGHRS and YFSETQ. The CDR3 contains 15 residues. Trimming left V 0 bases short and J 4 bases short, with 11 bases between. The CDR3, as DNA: TGCGCCAGCAGCTTGGGTCAGGGAAATAATCAGCCCCAGCATTTT. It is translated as CASSLGQGNNQPQHF.

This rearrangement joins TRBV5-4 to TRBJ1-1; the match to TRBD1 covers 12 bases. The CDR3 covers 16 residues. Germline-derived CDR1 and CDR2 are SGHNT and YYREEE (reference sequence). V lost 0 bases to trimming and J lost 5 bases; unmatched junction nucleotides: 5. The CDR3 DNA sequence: TGTGCCAGCAGCTTGGGTTCGGGACAGGGGGCGACTGAAGCTTTCTTT. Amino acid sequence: CASSLGSGQGATEAFF.

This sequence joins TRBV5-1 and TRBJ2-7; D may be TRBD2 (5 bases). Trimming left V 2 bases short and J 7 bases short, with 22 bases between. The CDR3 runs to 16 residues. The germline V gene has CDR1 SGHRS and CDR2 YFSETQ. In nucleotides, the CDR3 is TGCGCCAGCAGCTTTGACGCAGCTAGCCCCGGACGGGAGCAGTACTTC. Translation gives CASSFDAASPGREQYF.

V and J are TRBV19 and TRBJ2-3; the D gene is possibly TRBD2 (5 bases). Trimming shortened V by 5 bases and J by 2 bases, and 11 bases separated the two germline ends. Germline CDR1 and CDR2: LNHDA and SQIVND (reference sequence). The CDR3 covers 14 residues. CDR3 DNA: TGTGCCAGTAGTTTAACGGGATACACAGATACGCAGTATTTT. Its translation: CASSLTGYTDTQYF. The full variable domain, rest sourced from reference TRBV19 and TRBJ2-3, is DGGITQSPKYLFRKEGQNVTLSCEQNLNHDAMYWYRQDPGQGLRLIYYSQIVNDFQKGDIAEGYSVSREKKESFPLTVTSAQKNPTAFYLCASSLTGYTDTQYFGPGTRLTVL.

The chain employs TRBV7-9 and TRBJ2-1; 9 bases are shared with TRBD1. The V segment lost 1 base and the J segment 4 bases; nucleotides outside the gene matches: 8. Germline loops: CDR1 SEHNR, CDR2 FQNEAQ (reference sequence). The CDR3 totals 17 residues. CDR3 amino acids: CASSLEPGTGNYNEQFF. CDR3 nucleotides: TGTGCCAGCAGCTTAGAACCCGGGACAGGGAATTACAATGAGCAGTTCTTC.

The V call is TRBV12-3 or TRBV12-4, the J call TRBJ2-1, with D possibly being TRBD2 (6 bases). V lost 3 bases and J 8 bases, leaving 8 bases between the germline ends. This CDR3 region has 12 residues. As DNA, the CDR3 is TGTGCCAGCAGTTTTTCGGGGGATGAGCAGTTCTTC. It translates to CASSFSGDEQFF.

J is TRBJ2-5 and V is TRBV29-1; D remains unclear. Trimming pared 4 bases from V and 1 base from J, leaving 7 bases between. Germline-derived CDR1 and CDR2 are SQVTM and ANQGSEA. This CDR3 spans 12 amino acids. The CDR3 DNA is TGCAGCGTTGGACTTACCCAAGAGACCCAGTACTTC. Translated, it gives CSVGLTQETQYF.

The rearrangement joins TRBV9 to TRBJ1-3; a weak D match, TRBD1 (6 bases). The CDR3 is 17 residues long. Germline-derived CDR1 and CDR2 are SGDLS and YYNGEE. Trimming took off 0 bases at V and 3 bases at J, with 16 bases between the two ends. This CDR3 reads CASSVVMQGSIGNTIYF. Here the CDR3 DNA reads TGTGCCAGCAGCGTAGTAATGCAGGGGTCTATTGGAAACACCATATATTTT. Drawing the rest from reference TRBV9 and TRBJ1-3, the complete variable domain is DSGVTQTPKHLITATGQRVTLRCSPRSGDLSVYWYQQSLDQGLQFLIQYYNGEERAKGNILERFSAQQFPDLHSELNLSSLELGDSALYFCASSVVMQGSIGNTIYFGEGSWLTVV.